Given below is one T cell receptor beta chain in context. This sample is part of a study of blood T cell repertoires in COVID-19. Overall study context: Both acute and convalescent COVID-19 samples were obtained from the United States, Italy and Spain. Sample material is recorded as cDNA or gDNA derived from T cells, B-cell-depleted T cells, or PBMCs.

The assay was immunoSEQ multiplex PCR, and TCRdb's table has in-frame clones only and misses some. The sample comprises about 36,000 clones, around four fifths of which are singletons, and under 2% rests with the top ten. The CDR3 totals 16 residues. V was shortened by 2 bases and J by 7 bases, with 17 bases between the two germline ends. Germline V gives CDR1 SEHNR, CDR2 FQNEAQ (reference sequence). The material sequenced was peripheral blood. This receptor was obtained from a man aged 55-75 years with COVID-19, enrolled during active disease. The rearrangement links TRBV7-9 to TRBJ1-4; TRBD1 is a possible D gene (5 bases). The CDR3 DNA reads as TGTGCCAGCAGCTTATCCTTCGGGCAGGGTGGTGAAAAACTGTTTTTT. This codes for CASSLSFGQGGEKLFF. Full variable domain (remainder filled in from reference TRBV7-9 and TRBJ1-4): DTGVSQNPRHKITKRGQNVTFRCDPISEHNRLYWYRQTLGQGPEFLTYFQNEAQLEKSRLLSDRFSAERPKGSFSTLEIQRTEQGDSAMYLCASSLSFGQGGEKLFFGSGTQLSVL.